This TCR beta chain is drawn from a study of T-cell memory formation after mild COVID-19. Study-wide context: In these data, TCR clusters were largely donor specific.

The CDR3 contains 17 residues. Germline loops: CDR1 SGHTA, CDR2 FQGNSA. Trimming stripped 3 bases from V and 0 bases from J, with 17 bases between. Findings of the study overall: Contracting CD4+ clones lay largely in CM and EM, with CD8+ ones residing in EMRA. A balance of CD4 and CD8 characterized clones contracting day 15 to 85, whereas later expanders leaned CD4+.

This clonotype was seen once. Antigen: not known. TCRalpha and TCRbeta libraries used 5'RACE with constant-segment primers and UMIs. TCRdb ran MiXCR on the 5' RACE reads and lists one entry per CDR3 protein. Of about 350,000 distinct CDR3 sequences listed, 20% to 25% were seen once; the top ten hold roughly a fifth. The specimen sequenced was PBMCs or a T cell subset sorted from them (not recorded which). The clonotype was recovered from a man aged 18 to 30 who had mild COVID-19 (a few samples of this study predate the infection). Cell type and time point are not known. V and J are TRBV7-2 and TRBJ2-5; perhaps TRBD2 as D (5 bases). CDR3 DNA: TGTGCCAGCAGCTTTGGGAGCTATGTCCTGTACCAAGAGACCCAGTACTTC. Amino acid sequence: CASSFGSYVLYQETQYF.